This T cell receptor (beta chain) was captured by sequencing in a study of T cells after yellow fever vaccination. Germline CDR1 SGHDT, CDR2 YYEEEE. The CDR3 loop spans 13 amino acids. The V and J ends lost 4 bases and 10 bases respectively, with 12 bases between them. TCRdb independently ran MiXCR on the 5' RACE reads; one entry per CDR3 protein. The table has about 310,000 distinct CDR3 sequences, around 3.9% seen once; the top ten hold less than 25%. Study results and limitations: A small proportion of clonotypes was detected in both the CD4 and CD8 compartments. Secondary responses were weaker yet peaked faster, day 5 versus 15.

In regard to this clonotype: Its antigen is unidentified.

The sequence was obtained from a man between 18 and 35 years old who received the YFV17D yellow fever vaccine. This chain uses TRBV5-6 with TRBJ1-6, with D perhaps matching TRBD1 (6 bases). This specimen consisted of PBMCs, obtained on the day of the yellow fever booster vaccination. The CDR3 sequence is CASSLTGRSPLHF. The CDR3 coding sequence is TGTGCCAGCAGCCTGACAGGAAGATCACCCCTCCACTTT.